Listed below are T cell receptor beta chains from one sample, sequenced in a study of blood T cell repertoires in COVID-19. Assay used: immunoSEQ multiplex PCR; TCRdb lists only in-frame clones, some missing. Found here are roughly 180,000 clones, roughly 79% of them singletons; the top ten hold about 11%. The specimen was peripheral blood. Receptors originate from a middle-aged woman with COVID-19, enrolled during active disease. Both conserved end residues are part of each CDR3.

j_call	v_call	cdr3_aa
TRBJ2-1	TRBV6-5	CASSYSSRGIYNEQFF
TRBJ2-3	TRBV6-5	CASTLAGTSTDTQYF
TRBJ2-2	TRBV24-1	CATSDPVAGATGELFF
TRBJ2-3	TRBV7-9	CASSYRLADTQYF
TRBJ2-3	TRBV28	CASSFPTSGGNLPSTDTQYF
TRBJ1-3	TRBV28	CASSFGGNTIYF
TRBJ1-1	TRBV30	CAWSFRGLSTEAFF
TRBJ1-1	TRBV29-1	CSVQIPGENTEAFF
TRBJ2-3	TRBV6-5	CASTGGGIGTQYF
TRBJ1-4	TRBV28	CASSPQRQAREKLFF
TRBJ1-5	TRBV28	CASSQVNQPQHF
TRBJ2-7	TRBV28	CASRPGTSSYEQYF
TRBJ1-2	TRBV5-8	CASSLEAGVRGYTF
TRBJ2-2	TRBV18	CASSPGQGAGTGELFF
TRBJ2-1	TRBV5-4	CASRSGTSGINEQFF
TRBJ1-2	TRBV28	CASSLEARNGYTF
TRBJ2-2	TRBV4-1	CASSPQEGQNTGELFF
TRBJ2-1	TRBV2	CASTAYNEQFF
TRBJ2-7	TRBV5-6	CASQIRGNPGYEQYF
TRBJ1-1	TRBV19	CASRGTGGGTEAFF
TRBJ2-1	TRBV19	CASSTRTGYNEQFF
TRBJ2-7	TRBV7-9	CASSSLGQGPFF
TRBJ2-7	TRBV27	CASSFPGNEQYF
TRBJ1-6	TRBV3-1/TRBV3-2	CASSPRQGALSPLHF
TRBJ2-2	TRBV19	CASSLDRARLFF
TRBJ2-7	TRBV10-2	CASKPGQGSNEQYF
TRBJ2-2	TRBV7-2	CASSQTGTGLTGELFF
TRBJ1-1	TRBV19	CASSIGVAEAFF
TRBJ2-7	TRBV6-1	CASSETMAAATYEQYF
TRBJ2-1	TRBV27	CASSFSSGGNEQFF
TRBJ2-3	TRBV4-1	CASSHGDRASTDTQYF
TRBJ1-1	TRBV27	CASSLQPGGTEAFF
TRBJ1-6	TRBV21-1	CASSTEPDSFNSPLHF
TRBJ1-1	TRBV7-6	CASSLVADSWNTEAFF
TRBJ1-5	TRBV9	CASSVGQSNQPQHF
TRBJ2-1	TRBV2	CASSGFGPAGSLGFF
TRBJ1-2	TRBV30	CAWDGGTYFGYTF
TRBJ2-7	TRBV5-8	CASSPRGGQSYEQYF
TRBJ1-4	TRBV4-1	CASSQGPLTAVEEKLFF
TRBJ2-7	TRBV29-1	CSVEDNSYEQYF
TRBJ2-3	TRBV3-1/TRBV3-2	CASSQSMPGLLSDTQYF
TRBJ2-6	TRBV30	CAWNSGAGANVLTF
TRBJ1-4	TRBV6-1	CASSELAALGTNEKLFF
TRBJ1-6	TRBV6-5	CASSYFARGVSPLHF
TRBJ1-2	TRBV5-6	CASSWDSYDGYTF
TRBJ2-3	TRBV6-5	CASSYGQGAIGTQYF
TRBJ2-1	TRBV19	CASSRERVEQFF
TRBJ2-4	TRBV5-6	CASSFGGIQYF
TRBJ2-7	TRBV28	CASSPRGRRLYEQYF
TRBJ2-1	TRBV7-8	CASSSPGLAGVGNEQFF